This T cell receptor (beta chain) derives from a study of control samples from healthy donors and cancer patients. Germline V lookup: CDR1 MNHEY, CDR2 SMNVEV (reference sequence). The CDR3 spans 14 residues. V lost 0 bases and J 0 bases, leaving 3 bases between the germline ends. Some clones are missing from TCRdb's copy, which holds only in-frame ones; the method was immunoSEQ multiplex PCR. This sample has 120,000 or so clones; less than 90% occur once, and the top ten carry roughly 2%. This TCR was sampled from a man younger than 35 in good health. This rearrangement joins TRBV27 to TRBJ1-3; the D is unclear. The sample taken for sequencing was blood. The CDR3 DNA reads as TGTGCCAGCAGTTTATCGAGCTCTGGAAACACCATATATTTT. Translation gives CASSLSSSGNTIYF.